Following are 21 T cell receptor beta chains from one sample sequenced in a study of identical twins. Via MiXCR, TCRdb re-called the 5' RACE reads, giving one row per CDR3 protein. The data contain 200,000 to 250,000 distinct CDR3 sequences, under 10% of them singletons. The same data also went into a second study, on yellow fever vaccine responses in identical twins.

Sequencing used memory (CD45RO+) T cells sorted from blood. These receptors all come from a woman between 18 and 29 years old in good health.

About this clonotype itself: The junction and the germline gene differ at one end; a read error may be behind it. The chain employs TRBV6-2 or TRBV6-3 and TRBJ2-1; TRBD2 matches 8 bases. The CDR3 loop spans 11 amino acids. CDR1 and CDR2 (germline): MNHEY, SVGEGT. The CDR3 coding sequence is TGTGCCAGCAGTATAGCGGGAAGACGTGTCTTC. This sequence encodes CASSIAGRRVF.

V is TRBV29-1 and J is TRBJ2-7; 11 nucleotides agree with TRBD2. The CDR3 loop spans 14 amino acids. The germline CDR1 and CDR2 sequences are SQVTM and ANQGSEA. V trimming: 6 bases; J trimming: 4 bases; junction bases outside the gene matches: 8. In DNA, the CDR3 is TGCAGCGTAATAGCGGGAGGGGGCCGGTACGAGCAGTACTTC. Protein: CSVIAGGGRYEQYF.

The chain joins TRBV7-9 to TRBJ2-3; D ambiguous. Germline loops: CDR1 SEHNR, CDR2 FQNEAQ (reference sequence). This CDR3 has 14 amino acids. Trimming pared 1 base from V and 2 bases from J, leaving 7 bases between. CDR3 residues: CASSLGSDTDTQYF. In DNA, the CDR3 is TGTGCCAGCAGCTTAGGGTCAGACACAGATACGCAGTATTTT. The entire variable domain, with the rest obtained from reference TRBV7-9 and TRBJ2-3, is as follows: DTGVSQNPRHKITKRGQNVTFRCDPISEHNRLYWYRQTLGQGPEFLTYFQNEAQLEKSRLLSDRFSAERPKGSFSTLEIQRTEQGDSAMYLCASSLGSDTDTQYFGPGTRLTVL.

This clonotype has only a few counts. In DNA, the CDR3 is TGTGCCAGCGGGGTAGATACGCAGTATTTT. Protein sequence: CASGVDTQYF. This rearrangement joins TRBV9 to TRBJ2-3; D unresolved. The germline V gene has CDR1 SGDLS and CDR2 YYNGEE. The CDR3 consists of 10 residues. Trimming shortened V by 7 bases and J by 5 bases, and 5 bases separated the two germline ends.

This clonotype was counted a few times. The chain is built from TRBV19 and TRBJ2-2; 10 nucleotides line up with TRBD1. The germline CDR1 and CDR2 sequences are LNHDA and SQIVND (reference sequence). Trimming at V came to 4 bases and at J to 7 bases, leaving 3 bases not matched to a gene. This CDR3 region has 14 residues. Here the CDR3 reads CASSTDRGRGELFF. CDR3 nucleotide sequence: TGTGCCAGTAGTACTGACAGGGGGCGCGGGGAGCTGTTTTTT. The whole variable domain, remainder taken from reference TRBV19 and TRBJ2-2, is DGGITQSPKYLFRKEGQNVTLSCEQNLNHDAMYWYRQDPGQGLRLIYYSQIVNDFQKGDIAEGYSVSREKKESFPLTVTSAQKNPTAFYLCASSTDRGRGELFFGEGSRLTVL.

This clonotype was seen many times. The V call is TRBV10-3, the J call TRBJ2-7; 12 nucleotides align to TRBD2. J was trimmed by 2 bases and V by 7 bases; bases with no gene match: 6. Per germline, CDR1 ENHRY and CDR2 SYGVKD. The CDR3 consists of 15 residues. Here the CDR3 reads CAITQGLAGPYEQYF. CDR3 DNA: TGTGCCATCACCCAAGGACTAGCGGGACCCTACGAGCAGTACTTC.

The sample holds many counts of this clonotype. The rearrangement links TRBV2 to TRBJ2-7; possible D gene TRBD1, 6 bases. This CDR3 comprises 13 residues. The V and J ends lost 3 bases and 3 bases respectively, with 9 bases between them. CDR1 and CDR2 (germline): SNHLY, FYNNEI. The CDR3 is CASSDSGDYEQYF. Written as DNA, the CDR3 is TGTGCCAGCAGTGATTCAGGGGACTACGAGCAGTACTTC.

This clonotype was recorded at least ten times. V usage is TRBV24-1 and J usage is TRBJ2-4; TRBD2 matches 14 bases. Germline loops: CDR1 KGHDR, CDR2 SFDVKD. The junction had 5 bases not matched to a gene; V was cut back by 4 bases and J by 7 bases. The CDR3 consists of 16 residues. This CDR3 reads CATSEGTSGSGNIQYF. The CDR3, as DNA: TGTGCCACCAGTGAGGGGACTAGCGGGAGTGGTAACATTCAGTACTTC.

A few counts support this clonotype. The rearrangement uses TRBV15 and TRBJ2-3, with 8 bases aligning to TRBD1. CDR1 and CDR2 from the germline V gene are LNHNV and YYDKDF (reference sequence). The CDR3 totals 18 residues. V trimming: 0 bases; J trimming: 5 bases; junction bases outside the gene matches: 13. The DNA for the CDR3 is TGTGCCACCAGCAGAGAGCATCTCGGACAGGGTGGGGGAGATACGCAGTATTTT. Translating gives CATSREHLGQGGGDTQYF.

V and J are TRBV29-1 and TRBJ1-1; 7 positions match TRBD1. Germline V lookup: CDR1 SQVTM, CDR2 ANQGSEA. Trimming cost V 6 bases and J 2 bases; bases outside gene matches: 6. The CDR3 consists of 13 residues. CDR3 in DNA: TGCAGCGTCGCCGGGACAGCCAACACTGAAGCTTTCTTT. Translating it yields CSVAGTANTEAFF.

This clonotype came up many times. The chain joins TRBV28 to TRBJ1-2; D ambiguous. CDR1 and CDR2 from the germline V gene are MDHEN and SYDVKM. This CDR3 region has 12 residues. The V end lost 1 base, the J end lost 5 bases, and 5 bases lay between the germline ends. The CDR3 sequence: CASSLSEYGYTF. CDR3 nucleotide sequence: TGTGCCAGCAGTTTATCCGAGTATGGCTACACCTTC.

This rearrangement joins TRBV24-1 to TRBJ2-1; TRBD2 agrees at 8 bases. Germline V CDR1 and CDR2: KGHDR, SFDVKD. V lost 0 bases, J lost 4 bases, and 10 bases stayed unmatched. The CDR3 sequence is 18 residues long. CDR3 loop: CATSDLPRGSGTYNEQFF. The CDR3 region has the DNA TGTGCCACCAGTGATTTGCCCCGTGGTAGCGGGACATACAATGAGCAGTTCTTC.

V and J are TRBV20-1 and TRBJ2-1; the match to TRBD2 covers 11 bases. V was clipped by 4 bases and J by 3 bases; unmatched bases: 5. Germline loops: CDR1 DFQATT, CDR2 SNEGSKA (reference sequence). This CDR3 is 15 amino acids long. Here the CDR3 DNA reads TGCAGTGCTATTAGGGGACTAGCGGACTACAATGAGCAGTTCTTC. This gives the protein CSAIRGLADYNEQFF.

This clonotype was observed at least ten times. The chain carries TRBV27 and TRBJ1-1; 7 bases are a match to TRBD1. The CDR3 contains 17 residues. Germline CDR1 is MNHEY and CDR2 is SMNVEV (reference sequence). Trimming took 6 bases from V and 2 from J; bases not matched to a gene: 15. The CDR3, as DNA: TGTGCCAGCAGCCCCGACAGGGCCCCTCCATTCAACACTGAAGCTTTCTTT. Amino acids: CASSPDRAPPFNTEAFF.

This clonotype showed up just a few times. This sequence joins TRBV6-5 and TRBJ1-1; no clear D gene. Trimming took 3 bases from V and 0 from J, leaving 5 bases between them. The CDR3 is 13 amino acids. Germline CDR1 MNHEY, CDR2 SVGAGI. The CDR3 region has the DNA TGTGCCAGCAGTTATGAAGTGAACACTGAAGCTTTCTTT. Amino acids: CASSYEVNTEAFF.

This clonotype was seen a few times. The chain is built from TRBV7-2 and TRBJ2-3; D is undetermined. Trimming removed 5 bases from V and 3 bases from J, with 12 bases in between. This CDR3 is built from 14 residues. Germline V gene lookup returns CDR1 SGHTA and CDR2 FQGNSA. The DNA of the CDR3 is TGTGCCAGCAGCCCCCTGAGGTCGACAGATACGCAGTATTTT. Its protein product is CASSPLRSTDTQYF.

The table lists this clonotype with many counts. The chain combines TRBV18 with TRBJ2-2; no reliable D call. CDR1 is KGHSH and CDR2 is LQKENI in the germline V gene. The CDR3 contains 15 residues. Trimming removed 4 bases from V and 10 bases from J, with 19 bases in between. Here the CDR3 reads CASSLSGSTNAELFF. Written as DNA, the CDR3 is TGTGCCAGCTCACTTTCCGGGTCCACAAATGCGGAGCTGTTTTTT.

CDR3 sequence reads: CAWSNGGHEAFF. The CDR3 DNA reads TGTGCCTGGAGTAACGGCGGACATGAAGCTTTCTTT. The chain carries TRBV30 and TRBJ1-1; possible D gene TRBD1, 5 bases. This CDR3 comprises 12 residues. Trimming took off 2 bases at V and 7 bases at J, with 11 bases between the two ends. Per germline, CDR1 GTSNPN and CDR2 SVGIG (reference sequence).

The chain employs TRBV3-1 and TRBJ2-7; TRBD1 matches 7 bases. CDR1 and CDR2 (germline): LGHDT, YNNKEL (reference sequence). The CDR3 is made up of 14 amino acids. The V gene end was trimmed by 3 bases and the J gene end by 3 bases; junction bases not matched to a gene: 5. The CDR3 DNA reads as TGTGCCAGCAGCCAGACGACAGGGTTCTACGAGCAGTACTTC. Translating it yields CASSQTTGFYEQYF.

The sample holds a few counts of this clonotype. This chain joins TRBV4-1 and TRBJ2-5, with 7 bases lining up with TRBD1. Germline CDR1 MGHRA, CDR2 YSYEKL. CDR3 length equals 16 residues. Trimming at V came to 0 bases and at J to 1 base, leaving 5 bases not matched to a gene. As DNA, the CDR3 is TGCGCCAGCAGCCAAGATGCCGGGACAGTCCAAGAGACCCAGTACTTC. Translating it yields CASSQDAGTVQETQYF.

In this sample, this clonotype turned up a few times. The V and J genes are TRBV2 and TRBJ2-1; D is ambiguous. V was pared by 0 bases and J by 6 bases, with 3 bases between. The V gene's germline CDR1 is SNHLY and CDR2 FYNNEI. The CDR3 is 12 amino acids. This chain's CDR3 is CASSEAFNEQFF. The DNA for the CDR3 is TGTGCCAGCAGTGAAGCGTTCAATGAGCAGTTCTTC.